These T cell receptor beta chains were read from a single sample in a study of shared clonotypes between healthy human individuals. The method was immunoSEQ multiplex PCR; TCRdb's version includes in-frame clones alone and lacks a portion of them. Among millions of clones listed, 85% to 95% were seen once. The material sequenced was naive CD4+ T cells sorted from blood. The receptor source for this set is a man between 18 and 35 years old in good health. CDR3s include the opening cysteine and the closing phenylalanine or tryptophan. Each record gives: clone size, J gene, D gene, V gene, CDR3 DNA, CDR3 protein. The D gene is left open where the match is weak. Part of the rows lack a size; the others show once, few, many or a class for expanded clones.

clone_size: .; j_call: TRBJ1-5; d_call: .; v_call: TRBV28; cdr3_nt: TGTGCCAGCAGAAATGGGTTGAATCAGCCCCAGCATTTT; cdr3_aa: CASRNGLNQPQHF
clone_size: .; j_call: TRBJ2-3; d_call: .; v_call: TRBV6-5; cdr3_nt: TGTGCCAGCAGCCCGAAGCGGGCACTCATGCAGTATTTT; cdr3_aa: CASSPKRALMQYF
clone_size: .; j_call: TRBJ1-1; d_call: .; v_call: TRBV2; cdr3_nt: TGTGCCAGCAGGGGAGACTACACTGAAGCTTTCTTT; cdr3_aa: CASRGDYTEAFF
clone_size: .; j_call: TRBJ2-3; d_call: .; v_call: TRBV5-4; cdr3_nt: TGTGCCAGCAGCCGACAGGACTACCCGCGCACAGATACGCAGTATTTT; cdr3_aa: CASSRQDYPRTDTQYF
clone_size: .; j_call: TRBJ2-7; d_call: .; v_call: TRBV21-1; cdr3_nt: TGTGCCAGCAGCAAGGGGGACGTAATCTACGAGCAGTACTTC; cdr3_aa: CASSKGDVIYEQYF
clone_size: .; j_call: TRBJ2-2; d_call: .; v_call: TRBV10-3; cdr3_nt: TGTGCCATCAGTGCGGCCACCGGGGAGCTGTTTTTT; cdr3_aa: CAISAATGELFF
clone_size: .; j_call: TRBJ1-1; d_call: .; v_call: TRBV7-3; cdr3_nt: TGTGCCAGCAGCCGCACAGGTTACACTGAAGCTTTCTTT; cdr3_aa: CASSRTGYTEAFF
clone_size: .; j_call: TRBJ2-7; d_call: TRBD2; v_call: TRBV7-9; cdr3_nt: TGTGCCAGCAGCTTACGGGGGGGCATTGGGACCTACGAGCAGTACTTC; cdr3_aa: CASSLRGGIGTYEQYF
clone_size: once; j_call: TRBJ1-3; d_call: .; v_call: TRBV6-5; cdr3_nt: TGTGCCAGCACTCTTTTCCGGGGGTCTGGAAACACCATATATTTT; cdr3_aa: CASTLFRGSGNTIYF
clone_size: .; j_call: TRBJ1-6; d_call: .; v_call: TRBV4-3; cdr3_nt: TGCGCCAGCAGCCAACTCCCCCCAGGGAAGGGGTCACCCCTCCACTTT; cdr3_aa: CASSQLPPGKGSPLHF
clone_size: .; j_call: TRBJ1-1; d_call: .; v_call: TRBV11-2; cdr3_nt: TGTGCCAGCACTCGTCAAGAGTTGTCCCGGAACACTGAAGCTTTCTTT; cdr3_aa: CASTRQELSRNTEAFF
clone_size: .; j_call: TRBJ2-3; d_call: TRBD2; v_call: TRBV5-1; cdr3_nt: TGCGCCAGCAGCTTGGATGTGGGGGGGACCACAGATACGCAGTATTTT; cdr3_aa: CASSLDVGGTTDTQYF
clone_size: .; j_call: TRBJ2-2; d_call: .; v_call: TRBV7-6; cdr3_nt: TGTGCCAGCAGCCCGAGGACGGAGACCTCAGTTGCCGGGGAGCTGTTTTTT; cdr3_aa: CASSPRTETSVAGELFF
clone_size: .; j_call: TRBJ2-7; d_call: TRBD1; v_call: TRBV6-4; cdr3_nt: TGTGCCAGCAGAGCGACAGGGGCAGGGGGTGGGTCCTACGAGCAGTACTTC; cdr3_aa: CASRATGAGGGSYEQYF
clone_size: .; j_call: TRBJ2-1; d_call: TRBD2; v_call: TRBV4-3; cdr3_nt: TGCGCCAGCAGCCTACTGGCGGGAGACCTCTTCGATGAGCAGTTCTTC; cdr3_aa: CASSLLAGDLFDEQFF
clone_size: .; j_call: TRBJ2-7; d_call: .; v_call: TRBV18; cdr3_nt: TGTGCCAGCTCAAACCAGGCTAACGAGCAGTACTTC; cdr3_aa: CASSNQANEQYF
clone_size: .; j_call: TRBJ1-6; d_call: .; v_call: TRBV11-2; cdr3_nt: TGTGCCAGCAGCTTAGATGAGGAGGAATCCCTCCACTTT; cdr3_aa: CASSLDEEESLHF
clone_size: .; j_call: TRBJ2-3; d_call: .; v_call: TRBV30; cdr3_nt: TGTGCCTGGAGTGCGGGTGGAATTAACACAGATACGCAGTATTTT; cdr3_aa: CAWSAGGINTDTQYF
clone_size: .; j_call: TRBJ2-3; d_call: TRBD1; v_call: TRBV7-6; cdr3_nt: TGTGCCAGCAGCTCCGTTGACAGGGGGCGCGCGGATACGCAGTATTTT; cdr3_aa: CASSSVDRGRADTQYF
clone_size: once; j_call: TRBJ2-7; d_call: .; v_call: TRBV6-5; cdr3_nt: TGTGCCAGCAGTTTGGGGTGGGGCGGATTCGGGCAGTACTTC; cdr3_aa: CASSLGWGGFGQYF
clone_size: .; j_call: TRBJ2-2; d_call: TRBD1; v_call: TRBV7-9; cdr3_nt: TGTGCCAGCAGCCAAGGACAGGGACCGAACACCGGGGAGCTGTTTTTT; cdr3_aa: CASSQGQGPNTGELFF
clone_size: .; j_call: TRBJ2-7; d_call: .; v_call: TRBV20-1; cdr3_nt: TGCAGTGCTAGCGGGGACGAGCAGTACTTC; cdr3_aa: CSASGDEQYF
clone_size: .; j_call: TRBJ2-7; d_call: .; v_call: TRBV5-1; cdr3_nt: TGCGCCAGCAGCTTGGGTCCCCACGAGCAGTACTTC; cdr3_aa: CASSLGPHEQYF
clone_size: .; j_call: TRBJ1-5; d_call: .; v_call: TRBV6-4; cdr3_nt: TGTGCCAGCAGCCGACCTTGGCAGGGATCCTATAGCAATCAGCCCCAGCATTTT; cdr3_aa: CASSRPWQGSYSNQPQHF
clone_size: .; j_call: TRBJ1-6; d_call: TRBD1; v_call: TRBV5-4; cdr3_nt: TGTGCCAGCAGCTTTGTAGGGGGCTTGGGTTCACCCCTCCACTTT; cdr3_aa: CASSFVGGLGSPLHF
clone_size: .; j_call: TRBJ2-3; d_call: TRBD2; v_call: TRBV11-2; cdr3_nt: TGTGCCAGCAGCCTCACGTCACTAGCGGGGGGCACAGATACGCAGTATTTT; cdr3_aa: CASSLTSLAGGTDTQYF
clone_size: .; j_call: TRBJ2-6; d_call: .; v_call: TRBV18; cdr3_nt: TGTGCCAGCTCACCATTCGTCTCTGGGGCCAACGTCCTGACTTTC; cdr3_aa: CASSPFVSGANVLTF
clone_size: .; j_call: TRBJ2-3; d_call: TRBD1; v_call: TRBV29-1; cdr3_nt: TGCAGCGTTGCAGGGACAGGGCGAGATACGCAGTATTTT; cdr3_aa: CSVAGTGRDTQYF
clone_size: .; j_call: TRBJ2-5; d_call: .; v_call: TRBV10-3; cdr3_nt: TGTGCCATCAAGGGGCTCCAAGAGACCCAGTACTTC; cdr3_aa: CAIKGLQETQYF
clone_size: once; j_call: TRBJ2-1; d_call: .; v_call: TRBV11-3; cdr3_nt: TGTGCCAGTAGCTTAGACAATGAGCAGTTCTTC; cdr3_aa: CASSLDNEQFF
clone_size: .; j_call: TRBJ2-3; d_call: TRBD2; v_call: TRBV4-1; cdr3_nt: TGCGCCAGCAGCTCAGAACACATAGCGGGAAGGGGTCCAGATACGCAGTATTTT; cdr3_aa: CASSSEHIAGRGPDTQYF
clone_size: .; j_call: TRBJ2-7; d_call: .; v_call: TRBV5-1; cdr3_nt: TGCGCCAGCAGTACGGACAGAAGCTACGAGCAGTACTTC; cdr3_aa: CASSTDRSYEQYF
clone_size: .; j_call: TRBJ1-5; d_call: .; v_call: TRBV2; cdr3_nt: TGTGCCAGCAGTGGTCGGGGAGTTAGCAATCAGCCCCAGCATTTT; cdr3_aa: CASSGRGVSNQPQHF
clone_size: .; j_call: TRBJ1-2; d_call: TRBD1; v_call: TRBV25-1; cdr3_nt: TGTGCCAGCAGTGATATCCACCCCGGGACAGGGAATGGCTACACCTTC; cdr3_aa: CASSDIHPGTGNGYTF
clone_size: .; j_call: TRBJ1-2; d_call: .; v_call: TRBV5-8; cdr3_nt: TGTGCCAGCAGCTCCACAGGTTTCTATGGCTACACCTTC; cdr3_aa: CASSSTGFYGYTF
clone_size: .; j_call: TRBJ2-7; d_call: TRBD1; v_call: TRBV6-6; cdr3_nt: TGTGCCAGCAGTAGGACAGGGGCCGAGCAGTACTTC; cdr3_aa: CASSRTGAEQYF
clone_size: .; j_call: TRBJ2-5; d_call: TRBD1; v_call: TRBV14; cdr3_nt: TGTGCCAGCAGCCACGCAGGGGGCCCCCAAGAGACCCAGTACTTC; cdr3_aa: CASSHAGGPQETQYF
clone_size: .; j_call: TRBJ1-5; d_call: .; v_call: TRBV2; cdr3_nt: TGTGCCAGCAGTCGTGGGGGGTACCAGCCCCAGCATTTT; cdr3_aa: CASSRGGYQPQHF
clone_size: .; j_call: TRBJ2-7; d_call: .; v_call: TRBV6-5; cdr3_nt: TGTGCCAGCAGTTACCCGGGACGGCCCTACGAGCAGTACTTC; cdr3_aa: CASSYPGRPYEQYF
clone_size: .; j_call: TRBJ1-6; d_call: TRBD1; v_call: TRBV6-1; cdr3_nt: TGTGCCAGCAGCCGGGACAGGGACAATTCACCCCTCCACTTT; cdr3_aa: CASSRDRDNSPLHF
clone_size: once; j_call: TRBJ2-3; d_call: .; v_call: TRBV6-5; cdr3_nt: TGTGCCAGCAGCCGAACGGGCACAGATACGCAGTATTTT; cdr3_aa: CASSRTGTDTQYF
clone_size: .; j_call: TRBJ1-2; d_call: .; v_call: TRBV6-6; cdr3_nt: TGTGCCAGCAGTTACACTCGAGCCGGGGCCAATGGCTACACCTTC; cdr3_aa: CASSYTRAGANGYTF
clone_size: .; j_call: TRBJ1-6; d_call: .; v_call: TRBV11-2; cdr3_nt: TGTGCCAGCAGCTTAAGCGGGAGGGATAATTCACCCCTCCACTTT; cdr3_aa: CASSLSGRDNSPLHF
clone_size: .; j_call: TRBJ2-3; d_call: TRBD2; v_call: TRBV4-1; cdr3_nt: TGCGCCAGCAGCCAACTAGCGGGGACAGATACGCAGTATTTT; cdr3_aa: CASSQLAGTDTQYF
clone_size: .; j_call: TRBJ2-1; d_call: .; v_call: TRBV9; cdr3_nt: TGTGCCAGCAGCGTACAAGCGACGAATGAGCAGTTCTTC; cdr3_aa: CASSVQATNEQFF
clone_size: .; j_call: TRBJ1-5; d_call: .; v_call: TRBV6-1; cdr3_nt: TGTGCCAGCAGTGAATTTAGCGTAAGCAATCAGCCCCAGCATTTT; cdr3_aa: CASSEFSVSNQPQHF
clone_size: .; j_call: TRBJ1-4; d_call: .; v_call: TRBV9; cdr3_nt: TGTGCCAGCAGCGTAGCACCCGGGGGCTCGGGTAATGAAAAACTGTTTTTT; cdr3_aa: CASSVAPGGSGNEKLFF
clone_size: once; j_call: TRBJ1-4; d_call: .; v_call: TRBV30; cdr3_nt: TGTGCCTTACATGGGTTCCGCGCTGATGAAAAACTGTTTTTT; cdr3_aa: CALHGFRADEKLFF
clone_size: once; j_call: TRBJ1-1; d_call: .; v_call: TRBV7-9; cdr3_nt: TGTGCCAGCAGCTTACAGGACGGAACTGAAGCTTTCTTT; cdr3_aa: CASSLQDGTEAFF
clone_size: .; j_call: TRBJ2-7; d_call: .; v_call: TRBV5-3; cdr3_nt: TGTGCCAGAAGGCGGATAGTAAGGATGGGGCCCGAGCAGTACTTC; cdr3_aa: CARRRIVRMGPEQYF
clone_size: .; j_call: TRBJ2-1; d_call: .; v_call: TRBV9; cdr3_nt: TGTGCCAGCAGCGTATTAGGGGAGTCCTACAATGAGCAGTTCTTC; cdr3_aa: CASSVLGESYNEQFF
clone_size: once; j_call: TRBJ1-1; d_call: .; v_call: TRBV9; cdr3_nt: TGTGCCAGCAGCCCGAGACCCTCACTAAACACTGAAGCTTTCTTT; cdr3_aa: CASSPRPSLNTEAFF
clone_size: .; j_call: TRBJ2-2; d_call: .; v_call: TRBV7-3; cdr3_nt: TGTGCCAGCAGCTTAAGTAGTGGTTCAGTGAACACCGGGGAGCTGTTTTTT; cdr3_aa: CASSLSSGSVNTGELFF
clone_size: .; j_call: TRBJ1-5; d_call: TRBD1; v_call: TRBV10-3; cdr3_nt: TGTGCCATCAGTGAGTCAAGGGGACAGAATCAGCCCCAGCATTTT; cdr3_aa: CAISESRGQNQPQHF
clone_size: .; j_call: TRBJ2-3; d_call: TRBD2; v_call: TRBV5-1; cdr3_nt: TGCGCCAGCAGCTTGGTTGGACTAGCGGCTAGCACAGATACGCAGTATTTT; cdr3_aa: CASSLVGLAASTDTQYF
clone_size: .; j_call: TRBJ2-1; d_call: TRBD2; v_call: TRBV19; cdr3_nt: TGTGCCAGTAGTGTGCTAGCGGGATCCAATGAGCAGTTCTTC; cdr3_aa: CASSVLAGSNEQFF
clone_size: .; j_call: TRBJ1-3; d_call: .; v_call: TRBV5-1; cdr3_nt: TGCGCCAGCAGCCTGGACAGTGCGAGGGGAAACACCATATATTTT; cdr3_aa: CASSLDSARGNTIYF
clone_size: .; j_call: TRBJ2-2; d_call: TRBD2; v_call: TRBV7-2; cdr3_nt: TGTGCCAGCAGCCCGACCGGGACTATTGCCGGGGAGCTGTTTTTT; cdr3_aa: CASSPTGTIAGELFF